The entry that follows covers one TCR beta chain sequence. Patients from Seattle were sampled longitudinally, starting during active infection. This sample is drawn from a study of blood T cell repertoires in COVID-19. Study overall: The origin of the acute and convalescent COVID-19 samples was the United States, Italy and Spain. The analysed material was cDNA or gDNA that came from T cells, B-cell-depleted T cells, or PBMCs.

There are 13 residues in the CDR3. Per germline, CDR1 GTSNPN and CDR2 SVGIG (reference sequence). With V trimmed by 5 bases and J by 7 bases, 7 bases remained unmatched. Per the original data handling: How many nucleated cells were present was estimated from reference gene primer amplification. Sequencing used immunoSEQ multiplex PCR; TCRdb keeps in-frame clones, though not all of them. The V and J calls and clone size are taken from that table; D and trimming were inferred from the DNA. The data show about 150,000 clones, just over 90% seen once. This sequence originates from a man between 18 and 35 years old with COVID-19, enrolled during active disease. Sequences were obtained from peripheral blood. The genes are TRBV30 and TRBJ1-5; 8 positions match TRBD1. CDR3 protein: CAWGYRGKQPQHF. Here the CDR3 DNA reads TGTGCCTGGGGTTACAGGGGGAAGCAGCCCCAGCATTTT.